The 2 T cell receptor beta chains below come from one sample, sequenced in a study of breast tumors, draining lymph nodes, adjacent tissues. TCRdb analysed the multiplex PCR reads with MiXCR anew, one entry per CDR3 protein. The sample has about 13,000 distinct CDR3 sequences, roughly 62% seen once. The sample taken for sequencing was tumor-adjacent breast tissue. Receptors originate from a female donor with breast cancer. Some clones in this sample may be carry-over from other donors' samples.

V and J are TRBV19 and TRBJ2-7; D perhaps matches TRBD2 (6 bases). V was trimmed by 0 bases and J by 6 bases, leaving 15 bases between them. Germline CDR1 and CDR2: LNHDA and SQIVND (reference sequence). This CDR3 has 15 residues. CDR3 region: CASSIERDEGLEQYF. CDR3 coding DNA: TGTGCCAGTAGTATAGAGCGGGACGAAGGGCTCGAGCAGTACTTC.

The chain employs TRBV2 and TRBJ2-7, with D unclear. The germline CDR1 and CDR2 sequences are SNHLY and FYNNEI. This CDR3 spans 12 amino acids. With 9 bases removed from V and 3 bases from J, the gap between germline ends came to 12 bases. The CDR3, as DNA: TGTGCCAGAAGCATAGGAGACTACGAGCAGTACTTC. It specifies CARSIGDYEQYF.